The 13 T cell receptor beta chains in this list originate from one sample, sequenced in a study of T-cell reconstitution after alpha-beta-depleted transplantation in children. As it was prepared, the TCRbeta library received unique molecular identifiers. TCRdb itself ran the PCR reads through MiXCR, one entry per CDR3 protein. The sample holds roughly 500,000 distinct CDR3 sequences; about 12% are singletons and the top ten take about 6%. Material: PBMCs from the stem cell graft donor, obtained from the stem cell graft. These receptors all stem from a human donor who donated a stem cell graft to a child with combined immunodeficiency.

This clonotype was recorded only once. A much larger clone differs from this one at a single base, so this may be a read error. No conserved phenylalanine or tryptophan ends this CDR3, so it is likely a read error. This chain connects TRBV20-1 to TRBJ2-1; a weak D match, TRBD2 (6 bases). V was trimmed by 1 base and J by 0 bases, leaving 7 bases between them. Germline CDR1 reads DFQATT; CDR2 reads SNEGSKA (reference sequence). There are 14 residues in the CDR3. The CDR3 is CSARAGSSYNEQFV. The CDR3 nucleotides read TGCAGTGCTAGAGCCGGGAGCTCCTACAATGAGCAGTTCGTC.

In its sample, this clonotype was seen a few times. The rearrangement links TRBV4-3 to TRBJ2-1; D uncertain. The CDR3 runs 14 residues. Looked up from germline, CDR1 is LGHNA and CDR2 is YSLEER. Trimming removed 1 base from V and 2 bases from J, with 6 bases in between. The CDR3 nucleotides read TGCGCCAGCAGCCAAGCCCGGACCTACAATGAGCAGTTCTTC. It yields the protein CASSQARTYNEQFF.

The chain combines TRBV7-9 with TRBJ2-7, with D tentatively TRBD1 or TRBD2 (6 bases each). The CDR3 contains 16 residues. V lost 4 bases to trimming and J lost 2 bases, with 18 bases between them. Germline V CDR1 and CDR2: SEHNR, FQNEAQ (reference sequence). CDR3 protein: CASSSGDTGGPYEQYF. The CDR3 region has the DNA TGTGCCAGCAGCTCAGGGGACACTGGGGGGCCCTACGAGCAGTACTTC.

This clonotype has only a few counts. The chain has TRBV29-1 and TRBJ2-1, with TRBD2 matching over 7 bases. This CDR3 is 10 amino acids long. CDR1 and CDR2 (germline): SQVTM, ANQGSEA. J was trimmed by 9 bases and V by 7 bases; bases with no gene match: 3. Here the CDR3 reads CSGGGGEQFF. As DNA, the CDR3 is TGCAGCGGCGGGGGAGGTGAGCAGTTCTTC.

The chain joins TRBV30 to TRBJ2-7; D may be TRBD2 (5 bases). The CDR3 totals 15 residues. Germline V gene data show CDR1 as GTSNPN and CDR2 as SVGIG (reference sequence). Trimming shortened V by 0 bases and J by 7 bases, and 19 bases separated the two germline ends. CDR3 residues: CAWSVGSRAFGEQYF. The CDR3 DNA reads as TGTGCCTGGAGTGTAGGGAGCCGGGCCTTTGGTGAGCAGTACTTC.

This clonotype was counted ten times or more. The CDR3 nucleotides read TGTGCCAGCAGTTCGACAGACCCTTATTCTCAGCCCCAGCATTTT. Translating gives CASSSTDPYSQPQHF. The chain carries TRBV12-3 or TRBV12-4 and TRBJ1-5; D is possibly TRBD1 (5 bases). The CDR3 extends over 15 amino acids. The V end lost 4 bases, the J end lost 6 bases, and 16 bases lay between the germline ends.

This sequence joins TRBV30 and TRBJ2-7, with TRBD2 matching over 7 bases. This CDR3 comprises 13 residues. Germline V gives CDR1 GTSNPN, CDR2 SVGIG (reference sequence). J gave up 3 bases and V 0 bases, and 2 bases lay outside the gene matches. CDR3 residues: CAWSVIAGYEQYF. The CDR3 nucleotides are TGTGCCTGGAGTGTAATAGCGGGCTACGAGCAGTACTTC.

This clonotype turned up a few times. The CDR3 sequence is CSALKGASYNEQFF. The CDR3 DNA reads TGCAGTGCTTTAAAGGGAGCCTCCTACAATGAGCAGTTCTTC. The chain employs TRBV20-1 and TRBJ2-1, with a possible D match to TRBD2 (5 bases). The CDR3 runs to 14 residues. The V end lost 5 bases, the J end lost 0 bases, and 11 bases lay between the germline ends. Per the germline V gene, CDR1 is DFQATT and CDR2 is SNEGSKA (reference sequence).

The chain couples TRBV6-5 to TRBJ1-2; tentative D call: TRBD1 (5 bases). Trimming left V 2 bases short and J 6 bases short, with 19 bases between. Germline lookup yields CDR1 MNHEY and CDR2 SVGAGI. This CDR3 has 16 amino acids. CDR3 sequence reads: CASSYQGTRGIHGYTF. CDR3 coding DNA: TGTGCCAGCAGTTACCAGGGTACCAGAGGAATCCATGGCTACACCTTC.

This clonotype has ten or more counts. The genes are TRBV6-2 or TRBV6-3 and TRBJ2-2; TRBD2 matches at 11 bases. This CDR3 is built from 15 residues. Germline CDR1 reads MNHEY; CDR2 reads SVGEGT. The junction had 3 bases not matched to a gene; V was cut back by 4 bases and J by 5 bases. The CDR3 spells CASSLTSGTTGELFF. CDR3 in DNA: TGTGCCAGCAGTTTGACTAGCGGGACGACCGGGGAGCTGTTTTTT.

This clonotype was counted at least ten times. The chain employs TRBV9 and TRBJ2-1, with 11 bases lining up with TRBD2. The CDR3 length is 15 residues. Trimming removed 4 bases from V and 3 bases from J; junction bases left unmatched: 3. CDR1 SGDLS and CDR2 YYNGEE come from the germline V gene. The CDR3 region has the DNA TGTGCCAGCAGCCTGGGACTAGCGGACTACAATGAGCAGTTCTTC. This codes for CASSLGLADYNEQFF.

This clonotype was seen only a few times. The chain carries TRBV15 and TRBJ2-7; D tentatively reads TRBD1 or TRBD2 (6 bases each). The CDR3 covers 14 residues. The V and J ends lost 0 bases and 5 bases respectively, with 11 bases between them. Germline CDR1 LNHNV, CDR2 YYDKDF (reference sequence). The CDR3 is CATSRDRGPNEQYF. The CDR3 region has the DNA TGTGCCACCAGCAGAGATCGGGGGCCTAACGAGCAGTACTTC.

This clonotype has only a few counts. The chain uses TRBV12-3 or TRBV12-4 and TRBJ2-1; 13 bases align to TRBD2. The V and J ends lost 6 bases and 6 bases, in that order; junction bases with no gene match: 5. The CDR3 runs to 15 residues. This CDR3 reads CASRRTSGSVNEQFF. Here the CDR3 DNA reads TGTGCCAGCAGACGGACTAGCGGGAGTGTCAATGAGCAGTTCTTC.